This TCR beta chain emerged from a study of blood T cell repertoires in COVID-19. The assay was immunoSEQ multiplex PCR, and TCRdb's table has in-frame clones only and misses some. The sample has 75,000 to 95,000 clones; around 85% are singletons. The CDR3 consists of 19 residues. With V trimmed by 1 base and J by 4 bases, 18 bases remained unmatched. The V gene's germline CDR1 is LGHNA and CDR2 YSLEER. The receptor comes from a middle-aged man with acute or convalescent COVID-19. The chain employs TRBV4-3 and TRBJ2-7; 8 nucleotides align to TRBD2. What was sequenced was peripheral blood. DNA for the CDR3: TGCGCCAGCAGCCAAGCGGCAGTGACGGGGTCACTAGCGGCTTACGAGCAGTACTTC. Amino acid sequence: CASSQAAVTGSLAAYEQYF.